This TCR beta chain comes out of a study of post-analysis software for immune sequencing data. A word on this clonotype: The antigen is undetermined.

Researchers reported that TCR beta cDNA libraries carried unique molecular identifiers. A single record per CDR3 protein comes from TCRdb applying MiXCR to the PCR reads. The sample shows 500,000 to 600,000 distinct CDR3 sequences, about 40% of them seen only once. The study's findings and limits: Multiple sclerosis patients showed significantly lower normalized Chao1 diversity than controls did. Patients carried roughly five TRBV segments more frequently than controls did, and TRBV5-6, TRBV5-1 and TRBV20-1 were among them. F measure showed strong co-clustering of same-batch samples.

Germline assignment: CDR1 KGHSH and CDR2 LQKENI. The CDR3 is 13 amino acids. Between the trimmed V and J ends, which lost 10 bases and 0 bases, there was a span of 7 bases. This clonotype originated in a girl aged 10 to 17 with multiple sclerosis. The V call is TRBV18, the J call TRBJ2-6; D possibly corresponds to TRBD2 (5 bases). Sequencing was carried out using blood. This CDR3 reads CATRGSGANVLTF. In nucleotides, the CDR3 is TGTGCCACCCGGGGCTCTGGGGCCAACGTCCTGACTTTC.